Listed below are T cell receptor beta chains from one sample, sequenced in a study of CD8 T cells in ankylosing spondylitis. MiXCR was run by TCRdb on the 5' RACE reads, yielding one entry per CDR3 protein. The sample records roughly 700,000 distinct CDR3 sequences, 15% to 20% being singletons. The specimen sequenced was blood, either unsorted or a sorted T cell fraction (not recorded which). These receptors came from a male donor with ankylosing spondylitis. The CDR3 runs from the conserved cysteine through the conserved F or W. Each record gives: CDR3 DNA, CDR3 protein, D gene, V gene, J gene, clone size. The D gene is left open where the match is weak. Rows may omit the clone size; those that give it use once, few, many or a size class.

CDR3 DNA: TGTGCCAGCAGCCCACCGGGACTAGCGGGAGGCCAAACCTACGAGCAGTACTTC
CDR3 protein: CASSPPGLAGGQTYEQYF
D gene: TRBD2
V gene: TRBV3-1
J gene: TRBJ2-7
clone size: NA

CDR3 DNA: TGTGCCAGCAGTGGGCATGGATCTACCTACGAGCAGTACTTC
CDR3 protein: CASSGHGSTYEQYF
D gene: NA
V gene: TRBV28
J gene: TRBJ2-7
clone size: few

CDR3 DNA: TGTGCCAGCAGTGGGGTGCTAGCGGGACCTTACAATGAGCAGTTCTTC
CDR3 protein: CASSGVLAGPYNEQFF
D gene: TRBD2
V gene: TRBV12-3/TRBV12-4
J gene: TRBJ2-1
clone size: few

CDR3 DNA: TGTGCCAGCAGCTTACCGGGACCTTACAATGAGCAGTTCTTC
CDR3 protein: CASSLPGPYNEQFF
D gene: NA
V gene: TRBV7-3
J gene: TRBJ2-1
clone size: NA

CDR3 DNA: TGCGCCAGCTACCAAGCAAGTAGAAGGGGAGGCACAGATACGCAGTATTTT
CDR3 protein: CASYQASRRGGTDTQYF
D gene: NA
V gene: TRBV4-3
J gene: TRBJ2-3
clone size: few

CDR3 DNA: TGTGCCACCAGCAGAGGGGCAAGCAGGGGGAACACTGAAGCTTTCTTT
CDR3 protein: CATSRGASRGNTEAFF
D gene: NA
V gene: TRBV15
J gene: TRBJ1-1
clone size: few

CDR3 DNA: TGCGCCAGCAGCCAGTCAGTTGTAGATACGCAGTATTTT
CDR3 protein: CASSQSVVDTQYF
D gene: NA
V gene: TRBV4-1
J gene: TRBJ2-3
clone size: few

CDR3 DNA: TGCAGTGCTAGGTCCCTAGCGGACTACAATGAGCAGTTCTTC
CDR3 protein: CSARSLADYNEQFF
D gene: TRBD2
V gene: TRBV20-1
J gene: TRBJ2-1
clone size: few

CDR3 DNA: TGTGCCAGCAGCATACACTTCAATCAGCCCCAGCATTTT
CDR3 protein: CASSIHFNQPQHF
D gene: NA
V gene: TRBV11-2
J gene: TRBJ1-5
clone size: few

CDR3 DNA: TGTGCCAGCAGTTTGGGGAGGGGGGTCTACGAGCAGTACTTC
CDR3 protein: CASSLGRGVYEQYF
D gene: NA
V gene: TRBV27
J gene: TRBJ2-7
clone size: NA

CDR3 DNA: TGTGCCACCAGTGATCCCGCGGGAGGGCCTAGCACCGGGGAGCTGTTTTTT
CDR3 protein: CATSDPAGGPSTGELFF
D gene: TRBD2
V gene: TRBV24-1
J gene: TRBJ2-2
clone size: NA

CDR3 DNA: TGCAGTGCGGGCGTCCCTGGGGGGGACACTGAAGCTTTCTTT
CDR3 protein: CSAGVPGGDTEAFF
D gene: NA
V gene: TRBV20-1
J gene: TRBJ1-1
clone size: few

CDR3 DNA: TGTGCCACCAGCAGAGAGGCAGGGGGGCCCTACAATGAGCAGTTCTTC
CDR3 protein: CATSREAGGPYNEQFF
D gene: NA
V gene: TRBV15
J gene: TRBJ2-1
clone size: NA

CDR3 DNA: TGTGCCAGCAGGGGACAGGGGATCTATGGCTACACCTTC
CDR3 protein: CASRGQGIYGYTF
D gene: TRBD1
V gene: TRBV12-3/TRBV12-4
J gene: TRBJ1-2
clone size: NA

CDR3 DNA: TGTGCCAGTACCTACGGAGCTAGCAGCACAGATACGCAGTATTTT
CDR3 protein: CASTYGASSTDTQYF
D gene: NA
V gene: TRBV19
J gene: TRBJ2-3
clone size: NA

CDR3 DNA: TGCAGTGCTAGGGCGACAGTTTCGGGGGACACTGAAGCTTTCTTT
CDR3 protein: CSARATVSGDTEAFF
D gene: NA
V gene: TRBV20-1
J gene: TRBJ1-1
clone size: NA